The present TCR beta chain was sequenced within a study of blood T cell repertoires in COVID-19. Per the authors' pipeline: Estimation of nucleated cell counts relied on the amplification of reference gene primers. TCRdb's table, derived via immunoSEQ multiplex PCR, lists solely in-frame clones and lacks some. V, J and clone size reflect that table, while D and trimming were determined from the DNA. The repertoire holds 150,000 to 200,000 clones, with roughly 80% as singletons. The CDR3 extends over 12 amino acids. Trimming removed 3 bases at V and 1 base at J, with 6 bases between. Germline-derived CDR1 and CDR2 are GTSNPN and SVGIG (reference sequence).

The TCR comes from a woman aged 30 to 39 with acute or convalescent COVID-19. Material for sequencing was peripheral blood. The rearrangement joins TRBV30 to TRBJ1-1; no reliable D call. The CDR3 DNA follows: TGTGCCTGGAGGGGAGCGAACACTGAAGCTTTCTTT. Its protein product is CAWRGANTEAFF.